This TCR beta chain was sequenced during a study of spatial heterogeneity in lung cancer. Time point noted: sample taken at primary tumor resection. Concerning this clonotype: Its antigen is undetermined.

Study results and limitations: Counts of expanded intratumoral alpha and beta TCRs tracked tumor mutation counts.

Germline-derived CDR1 and CDR2 are SGHRS and YFSETQ. The CDR3 extends over 14 amino acids. Trimming left V 4 bases short and J 5 bases short, with 13 bases between. TCRdb reprocessed the 5' RACE reads with MiXCR, giving one entry per CDR3 protein. The repertoire holds some 25,000 distinct CDR3 sequences, around 6.5% seen once, with more than 20% in the top ten. Here the sequenced sample was lung tumor tissue, taken at surgery. The TCR originated in a male donor with early-stage non-small cell lung cancer. The chain uses TRBV5-1 and TRBJ1-5, with D uncertain. This chain's CDR3 is CASSADGADQPQHF. The CDR3, as DNA: TGCGCCAGCAGCGCGGACGGTGCGGATCAGCCCCAGCATTTT.